Described below is a single T cell receptor beta chain sequence and its context. Its antigen is currently unknown. This entry belongs to a study of T cell repertoires in cytomegalovirus infection. Study-wide findings and caveats: Cumulative public TCR beta family frequency identified carriers of CMV plus the relevant HLA.

Per germline, CDR1 DFQATT and CDR2 SNEGSKA (reference sequence). The CDR3 loop spans 11 amino acids. Trimming cost V 7 bases and J 6 bases, with 10 bases left between them. TCRdb called the reads again in MiXCR, with one record for every CDR3 protein. The sample shows roughly 760,000 distinct CDR3 sequences, approximately 40% of them seen only once. Sequenced material: PBMCs. The chain joins TRBV20-1 to TRBJ2-1, with D perhaps TRBD1 (5 bases). The clonotype comes from a human donor in good health (CMV status not recorded). Some clones in this sample may be carry-over from other donors' samples. The CDR3 loop reads CSVSTVNEQFF. CDR3 bases: TGCAGTGTTTCGACAGTCAATGAGCAGTTCTTC.